This record covers a single TCR beta chain. Its target is not known. V shed 4 bases, J shed 2 bases, and the junction held 4 bases outside the gene matches. Germline CDR1 SGHTA, CDR2 FQGNSA. This CDR3 is built from 15 residues. This specimen belongs to a study of cytomegalovirus exposure and HLA in healthy donors. Findings and caveats of the study: 164 TCR beta chains were listed as cytomegalovirus-associated. What was likely a sequencing artifact was a cluster of highly shared sequence variants. HLA alleles were associated with 15,000 to 20,000 TCR beta sequences in a later analysis at 0.05 false discovery rate.

Both 60 Vbeta primers and 13 Jbeta primers went into the PCR. Assay used: immunoSEQ multiplex PCR; TCRdb lists only in-frame clones, some missing. Found here are about 170,000 clones, around 80% of them singletons; the top ten hold about 2.3%. This receptor was taken from a male donor in good health and CMV-seronegative. Sequencing was carried out using PBMCs. This rearrangement joins TRBV7-2 to TRBJ2-2, with TRBD1 identical over 7 bases. DNA of the CDR3: TGTGCCAGCAGCTGGACAGGAATAAACACCGGGGAGCTGTTTTTT. This translates into CASSWTGINTGELFF.